The 4 T cell receptor beta chains below all came from one sample that was sequenced in a study of CD8+CD57+ T cells in acquired aplastic anemia. Both TCR beta VDJ combination and CDR3 sequence profiling were carried out. Genomic DNA was the template for this profiling. TCRdb reanalysed the reads using MiXCR and keeps one entry per CDR3 protein. The sample includes approximately 170,000 distinct CDR3 sequences, about 53% of them seen just once. Sequenced material: sorted CD4+, CD8+, or CD8+CD57+ T cells (not recorded which) from PBMCs. The receptor set was obtained from a human donor in good health, serving as a control.

Many counts were recorded for this clonotype. This CDR3 is CASSRSGRYTEAFF. As DNA, the CDR3 is TGTGCCAGCAGCAGGTCGGGGAGGTACACTGAAGCTTTCTTT. The chain has TRBV7-8 and TRBJ1-1, with D unclear. Trimming removed 5 bases at V and 3 bases at J, with 13 bases between. The CDR3 extends over 14 amino acids. Per germline, CDR1 SGHVS and CDR2 FQNEAQ.

This clonotype appeared many times. The chain joins TRBV30 to TRBJ1-2; D not certain. The V end lost 1 base, the J end lost 2 bases, and 5 bases lay between the germline ends. This CDR3 is 12 amino acids long. Germline V CDR1 and CDR2: GTSNPN, SVGIG (reference sequence). Here the CDR3 DNA reads TGTGCCTGGAGTGGAGACAACTATGGCTACACCTTC. Its protein is CAWSGDNYGYTF. The variable domain in full, with the rest retrieved from reference TRBV30 and TRBJ1-2, is SQTIHQWPATLVQPVGSPLSLECTVEGTSNPNLYWYRQAAGRGLQLLFYSVGIGQISSEVPQNLSASRPQDRQFILSSKKLLLSDSGFYLCAWSGDNYGYTFGSGTRLTVV.

This chain links TRBV5-6 with TRBJ2-7, with a possible D match to TRBD2 (5 bases). Germline V gene lookup returns CDR1 SGHDT and CDR2 YYEEEE. The CDR3 has 15 amino acids. V lost 4 bases to trimming and J lost 5 bases, with 19 bases between them. CDR3 sequence (DNA): TGTGCCAGCAGCCAAAGGACGGGAAACCCTAACGAGCAGTACTTC. It yields the protein CASSQRTGNPNEQYF.

This clonotype was detected only a few times. The V gene is TRBV6-1, the J gene TRBJ2-3; 10 bases align to TRBD2. The V and J ends lost 2 bases and 4 bases, in that order; junction bases with no gene match: 15. The germline gives CDR1 MNHNS, CDR2 SASEGT. The CDR3 covers 19 residues. The CDR3 here is CASSERARASGGSSDTQYF. The CDR3 region has the DNA TGTGCCAGCAGTGAAAGGGCCCGGGCTAGCGGGGGCTCTTCAGATACGCAGTATTTT.